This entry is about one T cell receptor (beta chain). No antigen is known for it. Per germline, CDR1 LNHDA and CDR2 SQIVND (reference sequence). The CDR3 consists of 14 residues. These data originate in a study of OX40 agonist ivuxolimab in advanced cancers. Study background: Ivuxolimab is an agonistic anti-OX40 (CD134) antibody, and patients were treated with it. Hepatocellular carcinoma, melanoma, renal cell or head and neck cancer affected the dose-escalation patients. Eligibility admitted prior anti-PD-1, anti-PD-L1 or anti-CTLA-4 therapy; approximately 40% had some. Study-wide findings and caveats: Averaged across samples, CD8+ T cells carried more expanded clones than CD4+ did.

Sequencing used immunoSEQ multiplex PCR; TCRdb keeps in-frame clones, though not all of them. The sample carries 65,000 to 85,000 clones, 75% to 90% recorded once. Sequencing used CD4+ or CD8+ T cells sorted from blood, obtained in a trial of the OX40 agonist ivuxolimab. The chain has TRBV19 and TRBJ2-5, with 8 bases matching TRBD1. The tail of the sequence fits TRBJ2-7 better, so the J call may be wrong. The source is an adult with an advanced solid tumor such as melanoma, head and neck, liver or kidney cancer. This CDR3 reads CASSNQQGAYEQYF. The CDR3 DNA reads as TGTGCCAGTAGTAACCAACAGGGGGCCTACGAGCAGTACTTC.